The T cell receptor beta chain described here comes from a study of breast tumors, draining lymph nodes, adjacent tissues (dated by TCRdb to about 2016). Context from the whole study: TCR beta repertoires were compared across tumor, adjacent nontumor tissue and axillary lymph nodes obtained from breast cancer patients. The study aimed to assess the relationships and possible T-cell exchange between tumor, surrounding tissue and draining lymph node repertoires in human breast cancer.

The axillary draining lymph nodes of breast cancer patients were the source of the lymph node samples. What the research found in general, with its limitations: Tumors showed preferential V and J gene usage, and their T-cell repertoire diversity fell below that of lymph nodes yet above that of nontumor tissue. The data were considered consistent with most tumor T cells being derived from the lymph node and subsequently expanding within tumor tissue. In luminal-like breast cancer, tumor and nontumor tissue repertoires resembled each other significantly more than in basal-like breast cancer. Rather than being directly demonstrated, the conclusion that tumor T cells originate in lymph nodes was presented as consistent with a hypothesis.

V loses 3 bases, J loses 0 bases, and the germline ends lie 12 bases apart. The CDR3, cysteine through phenylalanine, is 17 amino acids long. Only the CDR3 region is kept as DNA, spanning 51 bases read in frame from base 1. CDR1 and CDR2 are read off the germline V gene (reference sequence) as MNHEY and SMNVEV. This clonotype was seen at least ten times. Its recognized antigen is unknown. The record has no base qualities; no much larger clone is one base away. Sequencing instrument: Illumina HiSeq 2000. TCR beta chain libraries were generated through multiplex PCR amplification. The amplified TCR beta chain products were analyzed by high-throughput sequencing. TCRdb redid the processing of the public reads, applying fastp at Q25 and MiXCR, and retained in-frame beta chains. Each CDR3 protein gets just one entry, which takes the most common genes and DNA from the rows behind it. This sample lists 150,000 to 200,000 distinct CDR3 sequences; approximately 30% were detected once. The ten largest clones add up to around 4.5% of the sample.

The source material was axillary lymph node tissue. The sequence links TRBV27 to TRBJ1-6; the D segment cannot be called with confidence. This TCR came from a female donor with breast cancer. Some clones in this sample may be carry-over from other donors' samples. The nucleotide sequence is TGTGCCAGCAGTTTGTTCGCAACGAGCTCCTATAATTCACCCCTCCACTTT. Its protein is CASSLFATSSYNSPLHF.